This is a list of T cell receptor beta chains from one sample in a study of post-analysis software for immune sequencing data. MiXCR, run by TCRdb on the PCR reads, gives a single entry per CDR3 protein. The sample yields a few hundred thousand distinct CDR3 sequences, roughly 38% seen once. The specimen sequenced was blood. These receptor sequences come from a girl aged 10-17 years with multiple sclerosis. Each CDR3 is given with its conserved first and last residue. D genes are given only for firm matches. Part of the rows lack a size; the others show once, few, many or a class for expanded clones.

clone_size j_call v_call d_call cdr3_aa cdr3_nt
. TRBJ2-3 TRBV20-1 . CSARGGNGASTDTQYF TGCAGTGCTAGAGGAGGGAACGGTGCTAGCACAGATACGCAGTATTTT
. TRBJ2-5 TRBV4-1 TRBD2 CASSQLPRGGDQETQYF TGCGCCAGCAGCCAACTGCCTCGGGGGGGGGACCAAGAGACCCAGTACTTC
many TRBJ2-3 TRBV4-3 TRBD1 CASSQGRGQEADTQYF TGCGCCAGCAGCCAAGGTCGCGGACAGGAGGCAGATACGCAGTATTTT
. TRBJ2-5 TRBV5-1 . CASSSASPGWEQYF TGCGCCAGCAGCTCGGCATCCCCCGGATGGGAGCAGTACTTC
. TRBJ1-2 TRBV6-6 TRBD1 CASSSTGTGNYGYTF TGTGCCAGCAGTTCGACCGGGACAGGGAACTATGGCTACACCTTC
. TRBJ2-3 TRBV7-2 . CASSLEGFLSTDTQYF TGTGCCAGCAGCTTAGAAGGTTTTCTTAGCACAGATACGCAGTATTTT
few TRBJ1-5 TRBV6-5 . CASSYRDGQPQHF TGTGCCAGCAGTTACCGAGATGGCCAGCCCCAGCATTTT
. TRBJ2-4 TRBV7-9 . CASSFRENIQYF TGTGCCAGCAGCTTTCGGGAAAACATTCAGTACTTC
. TRBJ1-2 TRBV19 TRBD1 CVSSIGPGQGTYGYTF TGTGTCAGTAGTATTGGTCCGGGACAGGGAACCTATGGCTACACCTTC
once TRBJ1-2 TRBV5-1 TRBD1 CASSSNRGNYGYTF TGCGCCAGCAGCTCCAACAGGGGTAACTATGGCTACACCTTC
few TRBJ2-3 TRBV14 . CASSPLISSTDTQYF TGTGCCAGCAGCCCCCTTATTTCTAGCACAGATACGCAGTATTTT
. TRBJ2-3 TRBV12-3/TRBV12-4 TRBD2 CASSLGTSGGVDAQYF TGTGCCAGCAGTCTCGGGACTAGCGGGGGGGTAGATGCGCAGTATTTT
. TRBJ2-7 TRBV11-2 . CASSSNPWERSAYEQYF TGTGCCAGCAGCTCAAACCCCTGGGAGAGGTCGGCCTACGAGCAGTACTTC
. TRBJ1-1 TRBV4-3 . CASSHGLNTEAFF TGCGCCAGCAGCCATGGTCTGAACACTGAAGCTTTCTTT
. TRBJ2-3 TRBV28 TRBD2 CASASSGGSTDTRYF TGTGCCAGCGCCTCTTCGGGAGGTAGCACAGATACGCGGTATTTT
. TRBJ2-7 TRBV7-9 TRBD1 CASSEIWDRGKYEQYF TGTGCCAGCAGCGAGATATGGGACAGGGGGAAATACGAGCAGTACTTC
. TRBJ2-3 TRBV2 TRBD2 CASKGVAGPGDTQYF TGTGCCAGCAAGGGGGTAGCGGGGCCGGGAGATACGCAGTATTTT
few TRBJ2-7 TRBV10-3 TRBD1 CAISESWGTGGHEQYF TGTGCCATCAGTGAGTCATGGGGGACAGGGGGCCACGAGCAGTACTTC
. TRBJ1-2 TRBV12-5 . CASATPASDYTF TGTGCTAGTGCCACCCCGGCGAGCGACTACACCTTC
. TRBJ2-1 TRBV7-9 . CASSPPRDAVSDEQFF TGTGCCAGCAGCCCACCACGGGACGCAGTCAGCGACGAGCAGTTCTTC
few TRBJ2-3 TRBV5-1 TRBD2 CASSFSGGITDTQYF TGCGCCAGCAGCTTTAGCGGGGGCATCACAGATACGCAGTATTTT
. TRBJ2-3 TRBV28 TRBD1 CASSSTGNTDTQYF TGTGCCAGCAGTTCGACAGGGAACACAGATACGCAGTATTTT
few TRBJ1-4 TRBV11-2 . CASSFQLRATNEKLFF TGTGCCAGCAGCTTTCAGCTACGTGCAACTAATGAAAAACTGTTTTTT
. TRBJ2-7 TRBV29-1 . CSAGRGAEGTQYF TGCAGCGCTGGTAGGGGGGCCGAAGGAACCCAGTACTTC
. TRBJ2-5 TRBV5-1 . CASSLGSSPQETQYF TGCGCCAGCAGCTTGGGTAGTAGCCCCCAAGAGACCCAGTACTTC
. TRBJ2-2 TRBV12-3/TRBV12-4 . CASSLVQTTNTGELFF TGTGCCAGCAGTTTAGTTCAAACTACGAACACCGGGGAGCTGTTTTTT
. TRBJ1-1 TRBV5-6 TRBD1 CASSLIDRVTEAFF TGTGCCAGCAGCCTCATCGACAGGGTGACTGAAGCTTTCTTT
few TRBJ1-1 TRBV20-1 . CSARDLTVNTEAFF TGCAGTGCTAGAGACCTGACAGTAAACACTGAAGCTTTCTTT
. TRBJ1-1 TRBV29-1 . CSSRQLEESTEAFF TGCAGCTCTCGACAGCTTGAGGAGAGCACTGAAGCTTTCTTT
. TRBJ2-5 TRBV29-1 . CGVDAPGLETQYF TGCGGCGTCGACGCTCCAGGGTTAGAGACCCAGTACTTC
. TRBJ2-1 TRBV7-9 TRBD2 CASSLEGLAHNEQFF TGTGCCAGCAGCTTAGAGGGACTAGCTCACAATGAGCAGTTCTTC
. TRBJ2-7 TRBV2 . CASIARSYEQYF TGTGCCAGCATCGCCAGATCCTACGAGCAGTACTTC
. TRBJ2-5 TRBV7-9 TRBD2 CAGSGGQEAQYF TGTGCCGGCTCGGGAGGGCAAGAGGCCCAGTACTTC
few TRBJ2-7 TRBV5-1 . CASSLALVLGHEQYF TGCGCCAGCAGCTTGGCTCTCGTCCTGGGGCACGAGCAGTACTTC
. TRBJ2-6 TRBV7-2 TRBD2 CAGSLVSSGSSGANVLTF TGTGCCGGCAGCTTAGTATCTAGCGGGAGCTCTGGGGCCAACGTCCTGACTTTC
. TRBJ2-1 TRBV28 TRBD2 CASSAPLAGGYNEQFF TGTGCCAGCAGTGCCCCGCTAGCGGGGGGCTACAATGAGCAGTTCTTC
. TRBJ2-7 TRBV20-1 . CSAPTPGNKDEQYF TGCAGTGCCCCCACCCCGGGGAATAAGGACGAGCAGTACTTC
. TRBJ2-7 TRBV7-6 TRBD2 CASSSMGGAGAAYEQYF TGTGCCAGCAGCTCCATGGGGGGAGCGGGGGCCGCCTACGAGCAGTACTTC
few TRBJ2-1 TRBV9 . CASSVSLSGYEQFF TGTGCCAGCAGCGTCTCACTCTCAGGGTATGAGCAGTTCTTC
. TRBJ1-2 TRBV7-9 . CASSPREGLNYGYTF TGTGCCAGCAGCCCCAGGGAAGGTCTAAACTATGGCTACACCTTC